This T cell receptor (beta chain) derives from a study of shared clonotypes between healthy human individuals. Libraries were prepared by immunoSEQ multiplex PCR; TCRdb keeps only in-frame clonotypes and omits some of them. Here the sample spans about 2.4 million clones, roughly 93% being singletons. The material sequenced was naive CD4+ T cells from PBMCs. Documented subset: CD45RA+ positively selected. This receptor was obtained from a man younger than 30 in good health. Some clones in this sample may be carry-over from other donors' samples.

The CDR3 coding sequence is TGTGCCAGCAGCGTAGAAGGCCCATCAAGTGAGCAGTTCTTC. This encodes CASSVEGPSSEQFF. The rearrangement joins TRBV9 to TRBJ2-1; D unresolved. CDR3 size: 14 residues. Germline CDR1 SGDLS, CDR2 YYNGEE. Trimming cost V 0 bases and J 9 bases, with 13 bases left between them.